A selection of T cell receptor beta chains follows, all from one sample in a study of persistence of HIV-infected CD4 T cells. Antigen specificity for these receptors is unknown. TCRdb's table, derived via immunoSEQ multiplex PCR, lists solely in-frame clones and lacks some. Found here are 35,000 to 55,000 clones, roughly nine tenths of them singletons; the top ten hold less than 2%. The sequencing here drew on CD4+ T cells sorted from PBMCs after approximately 19-hour stimulation, taken from a patient who received antiretroviral therapy. The receptors derive from an adult man with HIV who was CMV-seropositive. Each CDR3 is given with its conserved first and last residue. Fields, in order: V gene, clone size, CDR3 protein. Only part of the rows carry a size: once, few, many, or a class if the clone is expanded.

V: TRBV6-5; size: -; CDR3: CASRGGRQETQYF
V: TRBV18; size: -; CDR3: CASSPYGQGYEQYF
V: TRBV7-8; size: -; CDR3: CASSLASTDQPQHF
V: TRBV14; size: -; CDR3: CASSPAGGRDTQYF
V: TRBV27; size: -; CDR3: CASSRTGGASYEQYF
V: TRBV30; size: -; CDR3: CAWSVGSQPQHF
V: TRBV6-4; size: -; CDR3: CASSVLAGSYNEQFF
V: TRBV5-1; size: -; CDR3: CASTQGTGVGTEAFF
V: TRBV2; size: -; CDR3: CASSAQGRNTGELFF
V: TRBV4-1; size: once; CDR3: CASSWTGQGTGELFF
V: TRBV7-8; size: -; CDR3: CASSLDVPGLTFYNEQFF
V: TRBV5-5; size: -; CDR3: CASSLPPDRGNQPQHF
V: TRBV24-1; size: -; CDR3: CATGTGEITGELFF
V: TRBV6-5; size: -; CDR3: CASQTQWDQNIQYF
V: TRBV7-8; size: -; CDR3: CASSLEAGNTIYF
V: TRBV6-5; size: -; CDR3: CASNFRGMNTEAFF
V: TRBV6-4; size: -; CDR3: CASSLGVGTEAFF
V: TRBV7-3; size: -; CDR3: CASSRTGFTYEQYF
V: TRBV18; size: -; CDR3: CASSPPTGVNSPLHF
V: TRBV5-1; size: -; CDR3: CASSSTGGNTIYF
V: TRBV6-5; size: -; CDR3: CASRAGTTSGGYTF
V: TRBV28; size: few; CDR3: CASSFHSNNSPLHF
V: TRBV2; size: -; CDR3: CASHQSGGNSPLHF
V: TRBV29-1; size: -; CDR3: CSVGTGGGSSEKLFF
V: TRBV7-2; size: -; CDR3: CASSLLHMNTEAFF
V: TRBV9; size: -; CDR3: CASSNPGLAAISSYEQYF
V: TRBV5-1; size: -; CDR3: CASSLDGGRSNQPQHF
V: TRBV6-5; size: -; CDR3: CASSLGAYTEAFF
V: TRBV28; size: -; CDR3: CASSSPGRGHEAEAFF
V: TRBV19; size: -; CDR3: CASSRDTRIGYGYTF
V: TRBV9; size: -; CDR3: CASSVRVGSGNTIYF
V: TRBV12-3/TRBV12-4; size: -; CDR3: CASRSGNSNEQFF
V: TRBV29-1; size: -; CDR3: CSVELTVNTEAFF
V: TRBV5-1; size: -; CDR3: CASSLASGELNYEQYF
V: TRBV5-8; size: -; CDR3: CASSFSPGITEAFF
V: TRBV18; size: -; CDR3: CASSPPSLLNTGELFF
V: TRBV25-1; size: -; CDR3: CASSEWRDFTDTQYF
V: TRBV3-1/TRBV3-2; size: -; CDR3: CASSLWGSTSTDTQYF
V: TRBV6-2/TRBV6-3; size: -; CDR3: CASSYQTGGNSPLHF
V: TRBV6-6; size: -; CDR3: CASSGEFSPLHF
V: TRBV7-8; size: -; CDR3: CASSLGGAFTEAFF
V: TRBV28; size: -; CDR3: CASGRTGVGGEKLFF
V: TRBV10-1; size: once; CDR3: CANPRYYTGFAYEQYF
V: TRBV29-1; size: -; CDR3: CSVRNRVGAEAFF
V: TRBV28; size: once; CDR3: CASSRTSGGVNEQFF
V: TRBV6-6; size: -; CDR3: CASSAHRGFGNTIYF
V: TRBV2; size: -; CDR3: CASSPRGGDYNEQFF
V: TRBV2; size: -; CDR3: CASRGQGKGSGANVLTF
V: TRBV21-1; size: -; CDR3: CASSKARTDRYNSPLHF
V: TRBV18; size: -; CDR3: CASSPPRLAGPGELFF
V: TRBV6-5; size: -; CDR3: CASSYSIRTPNYGYTF
V: TRBV7-2; size: few; CDR3: CASSLNSGEGEKLFF